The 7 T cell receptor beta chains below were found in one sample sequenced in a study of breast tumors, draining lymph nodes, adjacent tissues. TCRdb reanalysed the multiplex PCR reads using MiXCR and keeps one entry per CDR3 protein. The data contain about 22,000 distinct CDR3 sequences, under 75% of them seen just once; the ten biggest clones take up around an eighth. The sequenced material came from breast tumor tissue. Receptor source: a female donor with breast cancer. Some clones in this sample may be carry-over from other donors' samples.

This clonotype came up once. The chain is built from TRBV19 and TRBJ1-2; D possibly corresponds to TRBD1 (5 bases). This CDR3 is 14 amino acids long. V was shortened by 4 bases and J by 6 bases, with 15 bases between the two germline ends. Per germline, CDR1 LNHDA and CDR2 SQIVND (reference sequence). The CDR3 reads CASSTNQGLHGYTF. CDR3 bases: TGTGCCAGTAGTACCAATCAGGGATTGCATGGCTACACCTTC.

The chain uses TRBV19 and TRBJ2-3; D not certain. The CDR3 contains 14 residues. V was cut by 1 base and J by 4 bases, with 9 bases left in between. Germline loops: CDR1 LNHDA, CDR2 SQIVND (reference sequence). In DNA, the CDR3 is TGTGCCAGTAGTATAGCCCCTCCTTCAGATACGCAGTATTTT. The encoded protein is CASSIAPPSDTQYF.

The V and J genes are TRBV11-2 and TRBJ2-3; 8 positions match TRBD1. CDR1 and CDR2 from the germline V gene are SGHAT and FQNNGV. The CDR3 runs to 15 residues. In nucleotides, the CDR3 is TGTGCTTTTGACCAACCACAGGGGACAGGCGATACGCAGTATTTT. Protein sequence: CAFDQPQGTGDTQYF.

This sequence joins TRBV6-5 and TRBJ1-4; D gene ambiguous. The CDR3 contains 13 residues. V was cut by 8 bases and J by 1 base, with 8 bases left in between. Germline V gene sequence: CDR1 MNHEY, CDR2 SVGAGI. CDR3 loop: CASARVTNEKLFF. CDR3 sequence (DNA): TGTGCCAGCGCTAGGGTAACTAATGAAAAACTGTTTTTT.

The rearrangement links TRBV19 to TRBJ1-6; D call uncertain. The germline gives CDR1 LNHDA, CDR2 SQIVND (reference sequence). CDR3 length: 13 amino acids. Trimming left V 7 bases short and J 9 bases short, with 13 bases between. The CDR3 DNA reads TGTGCCAGTAAGATATCGGGGAGTTCACCCCTCCACTTT. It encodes CASKISGSSPLHF.

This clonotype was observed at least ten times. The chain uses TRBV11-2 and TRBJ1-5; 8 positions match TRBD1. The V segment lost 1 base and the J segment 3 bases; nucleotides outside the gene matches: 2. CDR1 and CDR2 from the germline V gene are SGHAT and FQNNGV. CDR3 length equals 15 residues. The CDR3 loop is CASSLATGDNQPQHF. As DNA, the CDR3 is TGTGCCAGCAGCTTAGCGACAGGGGACAATCAGCCCCAGCATTTT. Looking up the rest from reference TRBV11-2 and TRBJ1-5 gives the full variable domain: EAGVAQSPRYKIIEKRQSVAFWCNPISGHATLYWYQQILGQGPKLLIQFQNNGVVDDSQLPKDRFSAERLKGVDSTLKIQPAKLEDSAVYLCASSLATGDNQPQHFGDGTRLSIL.

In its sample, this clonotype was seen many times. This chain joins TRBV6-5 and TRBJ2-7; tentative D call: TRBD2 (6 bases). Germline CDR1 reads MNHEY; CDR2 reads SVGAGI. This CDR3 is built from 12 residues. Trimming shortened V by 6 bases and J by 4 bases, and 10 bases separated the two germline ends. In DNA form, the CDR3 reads TGTGCCAGCAGGACGGGGGTTTACGAGCAGTACTTC. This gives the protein CASRTGVYEQYF.